At least ten counts were recorded for the clone carrying this T cell receptor (beta chain). The data were obtained in a study of T-cell reconstitution after alpha-beta-depleted transplantation in children. This CDR3 has 16 residues. Germline loops: CDR1 SGHRS, CDR2 YFSETQ. V was pared by 3 bases and J by 4 bases, with 10 bases of the junction left unmatched. The library targeted TCRbeta and was prepared with unique molecular identifiers. TCRdb recomputed calls from the PCR reads with MiXCR, one row per CDR3 protein. Here the sample spans 100,000 to 120,000 distinct CDR3 sequences, about 9.3% being singletons.

Specimen: PBMCs from the stem cell graft donor, collected from the stem cell graft. The rearrangement links TRBV5-1 to TRBJ1-3, with 7 bases fitting TRBD1. The TCR originated in a human donor who donated a stem cell graft to a child with acute lymphoblastic leukemia. CDR3 nucleotide sequence: TGCGCCAGCAGCTACCAAGGAGAGGGGGCCGGAAACACCATATATTTT. This encodes CASSYQGEGAGNTIYF.